The 25 T cell receptor beta chains given below trace back to one sample, sequenced in a study of blood T cell repertoires in COVID-19. TCRdb keeps only in-frame clones here, not all; method: immunoSEQ multiplex PCR. The table records about 100,000 clones, 65% to 80% of them present only once. The sequencing input was peripheral blood. The receptors stem from a woman in her 40s with acute or convalescent COVID-19.

The chain links TRBV5-1 to TRBJ1-1; possible D gene TRBD1, 5 bases. Germline CDR1 and CDR2: SGHRS and YFSETQ. CDR3 length equals 14 residues. Trimming stripped 1 base from V and 6 bases from J, with 13 bases between. CDR3 nucleotide sequence: TGCGCCAGCAGCTTGAATCCAGGGAGGTCTGAAGCTTTCTTT. Its protein is CASSLNPGRSEAFF.

The chain joins TRBV19 to TRBJ2-1, with D perhaps TRBD2 (5 bases). This CDR3 is built from 12 residues. V was trimmed by 6 bases and J by 3 bases, leaving 6 bases between them. Germline V gene sequence: CDR1 LNHDA, CDR2 SQIVND (reference sequence). This chain's CDR3 is CASRGDYNEQFF. The CDR3, as DNA: TGTGCCAGTAGGGGAGACTACAATGAGCAGTTCTTC.

The J gene is TRBJ2-5, the V gene TRBV5-4; D perhaps matches TRBD1 (5 bases). The CDR3 has 12 residues. Per germline, CDR1 SGHNT and CDR2 YYREEE (reference sequence). V was trimmed by 2 bases and J by 9 bases, leaving 11 bases between them. CDR3 sequence reads: CASSFAQGAQYF. The CDR3 nucleotides are TGTGCCAGCAGCTTCGCGCAGGGTGCCCAGTACTTC.

This sequence joins TRBV7-6 and TRBJ1-1, with TRBD1 as a possible D gene (6 bases). CDR1 and CDR2 from the germline V gene are SGHVS and FNYEAQ. CDR3 length equals 17 residues. The V end lost 5 bases, the J end lost 7 bases, and 26 bases lay between the germline ends. Here the CDR3 DNA reads TGTGCCAGCAGCCAATCCCGGGGGGGCGCGTCTGGCCTTGAAGCTTTCTTT. The encoded protein is CASSQSRGGASGLEAFF.

V usage is TRBV7-2 and J usage is TRBJ1-5; D is unclear. Looked up from germline, CDR1 is SGHTA and CDR2 is FQGNSA. There are 12 residues in the CDR3. V was trimmed by 2 bases and J by 4 bases, leaving 3 bases between them. The CDR3 here is CASSLSNQPQHF. The CDR3 DNA is TGTGCCAGCAGCTTATCAAATCAGCCCCAGCATTTT.

This chain connects TRBV6-5 to TRBJ1-6, with no clear D. Trimming pared 0 bases from V and 3 bases from J, leaving 6 bases between. This CDR3 is built from 15 residues. The germline CDR1 and CDR2 sequences are MNHEY and SVGAGI. CDR3 sequence: CASSYSSNYNSPLHF. The DNA for the CDR3 is TGTGCCAGCAGTTACTCGTCAAACTATAATTCACCCCTCCACTTT.

This clone was picked up a small number of times. The chain carries TRBV2 and TRBJ1-5; D possibly corresponds to TRBD1 (6 bases). Deletions cut 1 base from V and 6 bases from J, with 10 bases between. Germline V gives CDR1 SNHLY, CDR2 FYNNEI. The CDR3 runs 14 residues. The CDR3 DNA reads as TGTGCCAGCAGTGAAGGGCAGGGGAGTCAGCCCCAGCATTTT. Its protein is CASSEGQGSQPQHF.

Turning to this clone: This sample includes further DNA sequences coding for the same CDR3. The chain is built from TRBV7-3 and TRBJ2-3; 8 positions agree with TRBD2. Looked up from germline, CDR1 is SGHTA and CDR2 is FQGTGA. The CDR3 is 14 residues long. The V and J ends lost 5 bases and 6 bases, in that order; junction bases with no gene match: 7. Here the CDR3 reads CASSLGTSTDTQYF. As DNA, the CDR3 is TGTGCCAGCAGCCTGGGGACTAGTACCGATACGCAGTATTTT.

The V and J genes are TRBV7-2 and TRBJ2-5; the match to TRBD2 covers 7 bases. This CDR3 contains 15 residues. Trimming took 5 bases from V and 3 from J; bases not matched to a gene: 9. Germline CDR1 reads SGHTA; CDR2 reads FQGNSA. CDR3 amino acids: CASSPQAGSEETQYF. The DNA of the CDR3 is TGTGCCAGCAGCCCTCAAGCGGGGTCAGAAGAGACCCAGTACTTC.

This clone occurred a few times. The chain uses TRBV6-5 and TRBJ2-7; D is unresolved. CDR1 is MNHEY, CDR2 SVGAGI, per germline. V lost 5 bases to trimming and J lost 5 bases, with 19 bases between them. The CDR3 runs 15 residues. CDR3 in amino acids: CASSTAGLAANEQYF. The CDR3 coding sequence is TGTGCCAGCAGTACAGCTGGCTTGGCAGCCAACGAGCAGTACTTC.

The chain combines TRBV19 with TRBJ2-7; a weak D match, TRBD1 (5 bases). Germline lookup yields CDR1 LNHDA and CDR2 SQIVND (reference sequence). This CDR3 comprises 15 residues. The V end was cut by 3 bases, the J end by 2 bases, with 14 bases between. The CDR3 loop is CASSILSGATYEQYF. CDR3 nucleotides: TGTGCCAGTAGTATTTTATCTGGGGCGACCTACGAGCAGTACTTC.

The chain combines TRBV10-3 with TRBJ1-4; D remains unclear. The V and J ends lost 5 bases and 5 bases respectively, with 15 bases between them. The CDR3 contains 15 residues. Looked up from germline, CDR1 is ENHRY and CDR2 is SYGVKD. For the CDR3, the DNA is TGTGCCATCAGTCCTAACTCTGCTCACAATGAAAAACTGTTTTTT. It codes for CAISPNSAHNEKLFF.

The chain employs TRBV27 and TRBJ1-5, with no clear D. CDR1 and CDR2 (germline): MNHEY, SMNVEV (reference sequence). V was trimmed by 2 bases and J by 15 bases, leaving 17 bases between them. The CDR3 runs to 13 residues. This CDR3 reads CASSLTPGAPGHF. The DNA of the CDR3 is TGTGCCAGCAGTTTAACCCCCGGAGCTCCTGGGCATTTT.

This chain links TRBV4-1 with TRBJ1-5; TRBD1 aligns across 7 bases. Germline-derived CDR1 and CDR2 are MGHRA and YSYEKL. This CDR3 contains 16 residues. V lost 2 bases and J lost 4; bases outside the gene matches: 8. CDR3 sequence (DNA): TGCGCCAGCAGCCAACCCGGACAGGTTGGGAATCAGCCCCAGCATTTT. This translates into CASSQPGQVGNQPQHF.

J is TRBJ1-2 and V is TRBV19; TRBD1 matches at 7 bases. With V trimmed by 5 bases and J by 3 bases, 6 bases remained unmatched. Germline CDR1 reads LNHDA; CDR2 reads SQIVND (reference sequence). The CDR3 has 14 amino acids. CDR3: CASSRGTEHYGYTF. DNA for the CDR3: TGTGCCAGTAGTCGCGGGACAGAGCACTATGGCTACACCTTC.

The V gene is TRBV30, the J gene TRBJ2-2; tentative D call: TRBD1 (5 bases). Deletions cut 0 bases from V and 6 bases from J, with 14 bases between. The germline V gene has CDR1 GTSNPN and CDR2 SVGIG (reference sequence). There are 15 residues in the CDR3. CDR3 in amino acids: CAWSVKGLWAGELFF. The CDR3 nucleotides are TGTGCCTGGAGTGTGAAGGGGTTATGGGCCGGGGAGCTGTTTTTT.

The rearrangement links TRBV10-3 to TRBJ2-5; D is perhaps TRBD1 (5 bases). V shed 7 bases and J shed 2 bases, with 11 bases lying between them. The germline V gene has CDR1 ENHRY and CDR2 SYGVKD. The CDR3 runs to 13 residues. DNA of the CDR3: TGTGCCATCAAGGGCCCAGGGCAAGAGACCCAGTACTTC. Translated: CAIKGPGQETQYF.

J is TRBJ2-3 and V is TRBV6-1, with D unclear. Per the germline V gene, CDR1 is MNHNS and CDR2 is SASEGT. This CDR3 is built from 13 residues. The V and J ends lost 0 bases and 5 bases respectively, with 6 bases between them. The CDR3 is CASSEARRDTQYF. The DNA of the CDR3 is TGTGCCAGCAGTGAAGCGAGGAGAGATACGCAGTATTTT.

This chain connects TRBV2 to TRBJ1-6; D is uncertain. The length of the CDR3 is 15 residues. Trimming shortened V by 1 base and J by 8 bases, and 12 bases separated the two germline ends. Per the germline V gene, CDR1 is SNHLY and CDR2 is FYNNEI. This CDR3 reads CASSEGGPTYSPLHF. The CDR3 bases are TGTGCCAGCAGTGAAGGAGGGCCGACCTATTCACCCCTCCACTTT.

This clone has just a few counts. The chain employs TRBV4-3 and TRBJ2-2; D gene unclear. This CDR3 spans 15 amino acids. From germline, CDR1 is LGHNA and CDR2 YSLEER. V lost 2 bases and J 6 bases, leaving 13 bases between the germline ends. The CDR3 here is CASSQTSGWAGELFF. The CDR3, as DNA: TGCGCCAGCAGCCAAACCTCCGGGTGGGCCGGGGAGCTGTTTTTT.

This chain joins TRBV2 and TRBJ1-2; D uncertain. CDR1 and CDR2 from the germline V gene are SNHLY and FYNNEI. The CDR3 contains 11 residues. Trimming removed 5 bases at V and 5 bases at J, with 6 bases between. The DNA of the CDR3 is TGTGCCAGCAGTCCACTTTATGGCTACACCTTC. It is translated as CASSPLYGYTF.

The chain uses TRBV18 and TRBJ2-5, with D possibly matching TRBD1 (6 bases). Germline values: CDR1 KGHSH, CDR2 LQKENI. The CDR3 runs to 15 residues. V lost 1 base and J 5 bases, leaving 14 bases between the germline ends. This chain's CDR3 is CASSPQGVRGETQYF. CDR3 in DNA: TGTGCCAGCTCACCACAGGGGGTTCGTGGGGAGACCCAGTACTTC.

The V gene is TRBV9, the J gene TRBJ1-4, with D possibly matching TRBD1 (6 bases). V lost 4 bases to trimming and J lost 2 bases, with 15 bases between them. Germline lookup yields CDR1 SGDLS and CDR2 YYNGEE. CDR3 size: 16 residues. As DNA, the CDR3 is TGTGCCAGCAGCCAGGGAGGGGGAAGGACTAATGAAAAACTGTTTTTT. This translates into CASSQGGGRTNEKLFF.

The chain couples TRBV7-7 to TRBJ2-1; 8 bases are shared with TRBD1. The CDR3 loop spans 13 amino acids. CDR1 and CDR2 from the germline V gene are SSHAT and FNYEAQ (reference sequence). V trimming: 5 bases; J trimming: 7 bases; junction bases outside the gene matches: 4. CDR3 in amino acids: CASSVNRGNEQFF. The DNA for the CDR3 is TGTGCCAGCAGCGTAAACAGGGGGAATGAGCAGTTCTTC.

The rearrangement uses TRBV30 and TRBJ2-7; 8 bases match TRBD2. Losses at the gene ends were 0 bases for V and 12 bases for J; bases not matched to a gene: 16. CDR3 length: 15 residues. Germline CDR1 and CDR2: GTSNPN and SVGIG (reference sequence). CDR3 loop: CAWSVPGTSSSPRYF. In nucleotides, the CDR3 is TGTGCCTGGAGTGTACCAGGGACTAGTTCATCCCCGCGGTACTTC.